Listed here are 4 T cell receptor beta chains from one sample, sequenced in a study of identical twins. TCRdb fed the 5' RACE reads into MiXCR, producing one record per CDR3 protein. Among approximately 300,000 distinct CDR3 sequences listed, roughly 9% were seen once. This sample also belongs to another study, concerning yellow fever vaccine responses in identical twins.

The specimen was CD8+ T cells sorted from blood. These receptors were obtained from a woman between 18 and 29 years old in good health.

This clonotype came up a few times. The J gene is TRBJ2-1, the V gene TRBV11-2, with D unclear. The CDR3 extends over 17 amino acids. Germline V gene sequence: CDR1 SGHAT, CDR2 FQNNGV. V shed 4 bases and J shed 5 bases, with 21 bases lying between them. Here the CDR3 reads CASSSPATTSANNEQFF. CDR3 sequence (DNA): TGTGCCAGCAGCTCCCCTGCGACGACGTCGGCAAACAATGAGCAGTTCTTC.

This clonotype came up a few times. The chain carries TRBV2 and TRBJ2-7, with TRBD1 identical over 7 bases. V was clipped by 6 bases and J by 6 bases; unmatched bases: 5. The V gene's germline CDR1 is SNHLY and CDR2 FYNNEI. The CDR3 is 12 amino acids. Here the CDR3 reads CASRATGFEQYF. The DNA for the CDR3 is TGTGCCAGCAGGGCGACAGGGTTCGAGCAGTACTTC. The full variable domain, rest sourced from reference TRBV2 and TRBJ2-7, is EPEVTQTPSHQVTQMGQEVILRCVPISNHLYFYWYRQILGQKVEFLVSFYNNEISEKSEIFDDQFSVERPDGSNFTLKIRSTKLEDSAMYFCASRATGFEQYFGPGTRLTVT.

This clonotype came up many times. The CDR3 sequence: CASSPRGTGGGQPQHF. As DNA, the CDR3 is TGTGCCAGCAGTCCAAGAGGGACAGGGGGAGGCCAGCCCCAGCATTTT. This rearrangement joins TRBV27 to TRBJ1-5; 11 nucleotides align to TRBD1. V was pared by 5 bases and J by 7 bases, with 10 bases of the junction left unmatched. Per the germline V gene, CDR1 is MNHEY and CDR2 is SMNVEV (reference sequence). CDR3 length: 16 amino acids.

The rearrangement uses TRBV20-1 and TRBJ2-1, with TRBD2 matching 11 bases. Germline V lookup: CDR1 DFQATT, CDR2 SNEGSKA (reference sequence). The CDR3 is 16 amino acids. J lost 3 bases, V lost 3 bases, and 7 bases had no gene match. The CDR3 nucleotides read TGCAGTGCTAGGGAGACTAGCGGGACCTACTACAATGAGCAGTTCTTC. Translated: CSARETSGTYYNEQFF.